What follows describes a single T cell receptor beta chain. These data originate in a study of blood T cell repertoires in COVID-19. At the level of the study: The samples span acute and convalescent COVID-19 from the United States, Italy and Spain.

Methods used by the authors: Reference gene primer amplification gave estimated nucleated cell counts. Clones were sequenced by immunoSEQ multiplex PCR, and TCRdb holds only the in-frame ones, with some missing. The V and J calls and clone size were taken over from that table, and D and trimming were inferred from the DNA. The table has some 97,000 clones, about 85% seen once. This CDR3 has 14 residues. CDR1 and CDR2 (germline): LNHDA, SQIVND (reference sequence). The V gene end was trimmed by 6 bases and the J gene end by 3 bases; junction bases not matched to a gene: 3. This TCR came from a man over 45 with active or convalescent COVID-19. This chain links TRBV19 with TRBJ1-2; 11 positions agree with TRBD1. Sequencing was performed on peripheral blood. CDR3 DNA: TGTGCCAGTAGGAGGACAGGGGGCGACTATGGCTACACCTTC. Its translation: CASRRTGGDYGYTF.